Listed below are T cell receptor beta chains from one sample, sequenced in a study of blood T cell repertoires in COVID-19. Clones were read by immunoSEQ multiplex PCR, and TCRdb kept only the in-frame ones, dropping some. This table holds approximately 99,000 clones, roughly four fifths found once. Specimen: peripheral blood. The receptors were gathered from a woman between 65 and 79 years old with acute or convalescent COVID-19. Each CDR3 is given with its conserved first and last residue. Each record gives: D gene, clone size, CDR3 length, J gene, V gene, CDR3 DNA, CDR3 protein. A D gene is named only where the DNA matches it firmly. Part of the rows lack a size; the others show once, few, many or a class for expanded clones.

>-|-|16|TRBJ2-2|TRBV4-2
TGTGCCAGCAGCCACCCCGGGGGAGTGAACACCGGGGAGCTGTTTTTT
CASSHPGGVNTGELFF
>TRBD1|once|15|TRBJ1-6|TRBV4-1
TGCGCCAGCAGCCGCCGGACAGGGGTTGACTCACCCCTCCACTTT
CASSRRTGVDSPLHF
>TRBD2|-|17|TRBJ2-3|TRBV7-2
TGTGCCAGCAGCTTAGCGCGGAGCGGGGGGGCCAGAGATACGCAGTATTTT
CASSLARSGGARDTQYF
>TRBD1|-|14|TRBJ1-2|TRBV9
TGTGCCAGCAGCGTTGGGACAGAAACGTATGGCTACACCTTC
CASSVGTETYGYTF
>TRBD2|-|15|TRBJ2-1|TRBV28
TGTGCCAGCAGTTCGGCCCTAGCGGCGTACAATGAGCAGTTCTTC
CASSSALAAYNEQFF
>TRBD1|-|17|TRBJ2-1|TRBV7-8
TGTGCCAGCAGCTCTTCGGGACAGGCCAGCTCCTACAATGAGCAGTTCTTC
CASSSSGQASSYNEQFF
>TRBD1|-|18|TRBJ1-2|TRBV28
TGTGCCAGCACCTCCCTGAGTGGGACAGGGTTCTCTTTAAGTGGCTACACCTTC
CASTSLSGTGFSLSGYTF
>-|-|14|TRBJ1-5|TRBV6-6
TGTGCCAGCAGCCGGACAGATAGCAATCAGCCCCAGCATTTT
CASSRTDSNQPQHF
>-|-|14|TRBJ1-6|TRBV5-1
TGCGCCAGCAGCTTGGGGTTAGGGGATTCACCCCTCCACTTT
CASSLGLGDSPLHF
>-|-|13|TRBJ1-2|TRBV28
TGTGCCAGCAGTTTAGAGGTGAACTATGGCTACACCTTC
CASSLEVNYGYTF
>-|-|15|TRBJ1-5|TRBV5-1
TGCGCCAGCAGGTCCGGGACAAATGGCAATCAGCCCCAGCATTTT
CASRSGTNGNQPQHF
>-|-|15|TRBJ2-3|TRBV18
TGTGCCAGCTCACCAGACAGAATGAGCACAGATACGCAGTATTTT
CASSPDRMSTDTQYF
>-|-|15|TRBJ2-1|TRBV4-1
TGCGCCAGCAGCCAAGCAGAGAGGGACTTCAATGAGCAGTTCTTC
CASSQAERDFNEQFF
>TRBD2|-|15|TRBJ2-1|TRBV10-1
TGCGCCAGCAGTGAGGAACTAGCGGGCAACAATGAGCAGTTCTTC
CASSEELAGNNEQFF
>-|-|13|TRBJ2-7|TRBV7-9
TGTGCCAGCACCCCCTATGGCTCCTACGAGCAGTACTTC
CASTPYGSYEQYF
>TRBD1|few|15|TRBJ2-7|TRBV6-2/TRBV6-3
TGTGCCAGCAGTTCCAGGACAGGGGGCATAACTAAGCAGTACTTC
CASSSRTGGITKQYF
>TRBD1|-|14|TRBJ1-2|TRBV7-9
TGTGCCAGCAGCTTACCGACAGGGGCGTATGGCTACACCTTC
CASSLPTGAYGYTF
>-|-|15|TRBJ2-5|TRBV21-1
TGTGCCAGCAACGCTAGCGGGAGCCGAGGAGAGACCCAGTACTTC
CASNASGSRGETQYF
>-|once|11|TRBJ1-3|TRBV6-5
TGTGCCAGCATCTTTGGAAACACCATATATTTT
CASIFGNTIYF
>-|once|15|TRBJ1-5|TRBV19
TGTGCCAGTAGTATAAACGGGTATAGCAATCAGCCCCAGCATTTT
CASSINGYSNQPQHF
>-|-|13|TRBJ1-1|TRBV9
TGTGCCAGCAGCGTAGTACATAACACTGAAGCTTTCTTT
CASSVVHNTEAFF
>TRBD1|few|15|TRBJ2-7|TRBV5-1
TGCGCCAGCAGCTTGGAGGGGACAGGGGGCAACGAGCAGTACTTC
CASSLEGTGGNEQYF
>-|-|16|TRBJ1-5|TRBV28
TGTGCCAGCAGTCCCACTCACGGGGGAGGCAATCAGCCCCAGCATTTT
CASSPTHGGGNQPQHF
>TRBD1|-|13|TRBJ2-3|TRBV6-5
TGTGCCAGCCCAGGGGGTGGCACAGATACGCAGTATTTT
CASPGGGTDTQYF
>TRBD1|-|15|TRBJ2-2|TRBV7-9
TGTGCCAGCAGCTCGGACAGGGTAAACACCGGGGAGCTGTTTTTT
CASSSDRVNTGELFF
>TRBD1|-|15|TRBJ2-1|TRBV19
TGTGCCAGTAGTATGACAGGGGGCTCCTACAATGAGCAGTTCTTC
CASSMTGGSYNEQFF
>-|-|15|TRBJ2-5|TRBV6-2/TRBV6-3
TGTGCCAGCAGTCCCAGCGCGGGGGCCGGGGAGACCCAGTACTTC
CASSPSAGAGETQYF
>-|-|15|TRBJ2-3|TRBV5-6
TGTGCCAGCAGCTTGTCGGGACTTTCAATAGATACGCAGTATTTT
CASSLSGLSIDTQYF
>-|-|16|TRBJ1-5|TRBV7-8
TGTGCCAGCAGCCCTCAACGGACAGTAAGCAATCAGCCCCAGCATTTT
CASSPQRTVSNQPQHF
>TRBD1|-|14|TRBJ1-5|TRBV12-5
TGTGCTAGTGCCCAGGACAGGGCCGGTTCGACCCAGCATTTT
CASAQDRAGSTQHF
>-|-|15|TRBJ2-3|TRBV7-9
TGTGCCAGCAGCTTAGGATACGGGTCCACAGATACGCAGTATTTT
CASSLGYGSTDTQYF
>-|-|12|TRBJ1-6|TRBV6-5
TGTGCCAGCAGCCTACCAAATTCACCCCTCCACTTT
CASSLPNSPLHF
>-|-|16|TRBJ1-6|TRBV28
TGTGCCAGCAGGCTCGAGTTGAGCTCCTATAATTCACCCCTCCACTTT
CASRLELSSYNSPLHF
>-|-|14|TRBJ1-5|TRBV15
TGTGCCACCTCCTCCCCGATCGATAGTCAGCCCCAGCATTTT
CATSSPIDSQPQHF
>-|-|16|TRBJ2-3|TRBV25-1
TGTGCCAGCAGTGAATGGGGCGGGACTTACACAGATACGCAGTATTTT
CASSEWGGTYTDTQYF
>TRBD1|-|17|TRBJ1-5|TRBV6-2/TRBV6-3
TGTGCCAGCAGCAAGGGACAGGTCGCGGGCAGCAATCAGCCCCAGCATTTT
CASSKGQVAGSNQPQHF
>TRBD1|-|14|TRBJ1-2|TRBV29-1
TGCAGCGTTGCCCCTGGGGGGACAGGGAATGGCTACACCTTC
CSVAPGGTGNGYTF
>-|-|10|TRBJ2-7|TRBV3-1/TRBV3-2
TGTGCCAGCCTCGGGCGGGGATGGCACTTC
CASLGRGWHF
>-|few|14|TRBJ2-1|TRBV9
TGTGCCAACCCCACAGGGTTCACGTACAATGAGCAGTTCTTC
CANPTGFTYNEQFF
>-|-|14|TRBJ1-2|TRBV28
TGTGCCAGCAGGCAACCCGGACAGACCTATGGCTACACCTTC
CASRQPGQTYGYTF
>TRBD1|-|14|TRBJ1-1|TRBV11-2
TGTGCCAGCAGCTTTAACAGGGGACTCACTGAAGCTTTCTTT
CASSFNRGLTEAFF
>TRBD2|-|16|TRBJ2-1|TRBV15
TGTGCCACCAGCAGAAGCGGAACTAGCGGAAACAATGAGCAGTTCTTC
CATSRSGTSGNNEQFF
>-|-|13|TRBJ1-4|TRBV25-1
TGTGCCAGCAGTCCCGGGGGTTTCGGAAAACTGTTTTTT
CASSPGGFGKLFF
>-|few|13|TRBJ1-6|TRBV15
TGTGCCACCAGCACGGGGTGGAATTCACCCCTCCACTTT
CATSTGWNSPLHF
>-|-|15|TRBJ1-6|TRBV28
TGTGCCAGCAGTTTTCAGGGCAGGGGTAATTCACCCCTCCACTTT
CASSFQGRGNSPLHF
>-|-|12|TRBJ2-3|TRBV5-1
TGCGCCAGCAGCTGGCAAGCAGATACGCAGTATTTT
CASSWQADTQYF
>-|-|13|TRBJ1-1|TRBV6-5
TGTGCCAGCAACGCGGGAATGAACACTGAAGCTTTCTTT
CASNAGMNTEAFF
>TRBD1|-|18|TRBJ2-1|TRBV25-1
TGTGCCAGCAGTGAATCGTACCCGCGAAGGGGGCGCGAAAATGAGCAGTTCTTC
CASSESYPRRGRENEQFF
>-|-|19|TRBJ1-1|TRBV28
TGTGCCAGCAGTTTATTCCTAAGCCCGGGGGGAGGCATGAACACTGAAGCTTTCTTT
CASSLFLSPGGGMNTEAFF
>TRBD1|-|20|TRBJ1-5|TRBV19
TGTGCCAGTAGTATAGGAGAGGGACAGGAAAACACTTATAGCAATCAGCCCCAGCATTTT
CASSIGEGQENTYSNQPQHF
>-|-|12|TRBJ1-1|TRBV13
TGTGCCAGCAGCCCGGAGGGCACTGAAGCTTTCTTT
CASSPEGTEAFF
>-|-|14|TRBJ1-1|TRBV7-9
TGTGCCAGCAGCTCGACAGGCGGAAACACTGAAGCTTTCTTT
CASSSTGGNTEAFF
>TRBD2|-|17|TRBJ2-2|TRBV10-3
TGTGCCATCAGTGAAGCGAGGACTAGCGCGAACACCGGGGAGCTGTTTTTT
CAISEARTSANTGELFF
>TRBD1|-|16|TRBJ2-6|TRBV9
TGTGCCAGCAGCGTTTACAGGGGGGAAAGGGCCAACGTCCTGACTTTC
CASSVYRGERANVLTF
>-|-|11|TRBJ2-3|TRBV24-1
TGTGCCACTAGGAGTGGGGCTACGCAGTATTTT
CATRSGATQYF
>TRBD1|-|15|TRBJ2-2|TRBV27
TGTGCCAGCAGTTCGGGACAGGTGGCCGCCGGGGAGCTGTTTTTT
CASSSGQVAAGELFF
>TRBD2|-|17|TRBJ2-2|TRBV28
TGTGCCACCGCAAGTCTTGGGGGGAGGGCCGACACCGGGGAGCTGTTTTTT
CATASLGGRADTGELFF
>TRBD1|once|14|TRBJ1-5|TRBV4-1
TGCGCCAGCAGCCCGACAGGGTCGGATCAGCCCCAGCATTTT
CASSPTGSDQPQHF
>TRBD1|-|16|TRBJ1-1|TRBV5-1
TGCGCCAGCAGCCCTGGACAGGTCGGGGTCGGCGCTGAAGCTTTCTTT
CASSPGQVGVGAEAFF